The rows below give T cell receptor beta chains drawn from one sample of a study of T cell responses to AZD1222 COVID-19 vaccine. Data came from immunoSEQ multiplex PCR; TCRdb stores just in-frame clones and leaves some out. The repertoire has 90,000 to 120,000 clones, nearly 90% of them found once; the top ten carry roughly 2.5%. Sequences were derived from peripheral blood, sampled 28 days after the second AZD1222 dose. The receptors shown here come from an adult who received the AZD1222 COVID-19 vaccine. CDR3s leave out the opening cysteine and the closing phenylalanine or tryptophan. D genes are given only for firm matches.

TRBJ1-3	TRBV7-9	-	ASSLEGLLGTIY
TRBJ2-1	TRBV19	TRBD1	ASSIAAGGSYNEQF
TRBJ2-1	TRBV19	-	ASSIGGVARGEQF
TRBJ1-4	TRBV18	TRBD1	ASSPQGGDEKLF
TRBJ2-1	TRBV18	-	ASSPTGPGSSYNEQF
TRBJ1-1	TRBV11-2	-	ASANNLGTEAF
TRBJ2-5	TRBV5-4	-	ASSLLLETQY
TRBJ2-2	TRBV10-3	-	ATTDSNLGNTGELF
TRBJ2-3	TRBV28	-	ASSLAFTDTQY
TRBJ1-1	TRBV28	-	ASSLRTNMNTEAF
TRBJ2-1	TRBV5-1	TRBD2	ASSGGLAGGYNEQF
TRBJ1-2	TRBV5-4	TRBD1	ASSSRQGSNYGYT
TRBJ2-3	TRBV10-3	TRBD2	AIDDRLAGGRDTQY
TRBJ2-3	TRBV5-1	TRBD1	ASSLPGQGAHTQY
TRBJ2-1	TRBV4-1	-	ASSQVGSSYNEQF
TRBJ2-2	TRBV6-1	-	ASSEGASPTGELF
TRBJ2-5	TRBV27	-	ASSLNIQETQY
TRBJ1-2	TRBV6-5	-	ASSTSTGINGYT
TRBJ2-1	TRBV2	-	ASSGRIHNEQF
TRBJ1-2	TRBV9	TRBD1	ASSKGQGMNYGYT
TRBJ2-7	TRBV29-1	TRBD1	SVAITTDRGLTYEQY
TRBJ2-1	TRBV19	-	ASSIGSIYNEQF
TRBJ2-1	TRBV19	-	ASSIVAGAREQF
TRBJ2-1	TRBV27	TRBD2	ASTLAANSYNEQF
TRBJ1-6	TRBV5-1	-	ASSLAGRSPLH
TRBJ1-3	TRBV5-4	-	ASSLAGVVAGNTIY
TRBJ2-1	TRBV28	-	ASSTPISEYNEQF
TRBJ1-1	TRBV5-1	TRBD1	ASSFLRGQGEAF
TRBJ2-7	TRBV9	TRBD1	ASSVSGGGYEQY